The clone carrying this TCR beta chain was observed many times. Antigen: not known. These data are taken from a study of T cells in Graves' hyperthyroidism and ophthalmopathy. There were TCR beta CDR3 regions amplified from RNA transcripts. With the HTBI primer set, the TCR CDR3 went through a first round of RT-PCR. MiXCR, applied by TCRdb to the multiplex PCR reads, yields one record per CDR3 protein. The profile covers 500,000 to 600,000 distinct CDR3 sequences, with just under 20% appearing a single time and approximately 50% taken by the ten largest. Study-wide results and caveats: Classification by a 13 V-J model distinguished ophthalmopathy from stable hyperthyroidism. The blood repertoire included most of the expanded thyroid clonotypes above 0.001.

Input material: blood. This clonotype originated in a man between 35 and 55 years old with Graves' ophthalmopathy.

CDR3 in amino acids: CASSLDLGKVGEQYF. The CDR3 bases are TGTGCCAGCAGCTTAGATCTGGGCAAGGTGGGCGAGCAGTACTTC. The rearrangement links TRBV7-9 to TRBJ2-7; D uncertain. The CDR3 has 15 residues. Between the trimmed V and J ends, which lost 1 base and 6 bases, there was a span of 16 bases. Looked up from germline, CDR1 is SEHNR and CDR2 is FQNEAQ (reference sequence).